This TCR beta chain was documented in a study of OX40 agonist ivuxolimab in advanced cancers. Findings and caveats of the study: At doses 0.1 to 3.0 mg/kg, CD4+ and CD8+ clones expanded. Compared with CD4+, CD8+ T cells on average had more expanded clones. Low normalized clonal expansion also occurred in some nonresponding patients.

As regards this clone: Its target is unknown.

Sequenced by immunoSEQ multiplex PCR; TCRdb stores in-frame clones only, minus some. The sample shows approximately 87,000 clones, 92% of them seen only once. Patients were ineligible given autoimmune disease history or systemic immunosuppression. The sequence was collected from an adult with an advanced solid tumor such as melanoma, head and neck, liver or kidney cancer. This material consisted of CD4+ or CD8+ T cells sorted from blood, taken in a trial of the OX40 agonist ivuxolimab.

CDR3 coding DNA: TGTGCCAGGCCGGCGGGAGGGCCGGCAGATACGCAGTATTTT. Translation gives CARPAGGPADTQYF. This chain connects TRBV12-1 to TRBJ2-3; no DNA check was done on the table's D call, TRBD2. TRBV12-1 is an annotated pseudogene. The length of the CDR3 is 14 residues.